A single sample is the source of the 14 T cell receptor beta chains below, sequenced in a study of OX40 agonist ivuxolimab in advanced cancers. The library came from the immunoSEQ multiplex PCR assay. In its TCRdb copy, this immuneACCESS table keeps in-frame sequences only and misses some clones. Where compared with another copy, unresolved V genes explain less than half of these, and the others have no known cause. In this sample the table shows about 61,000 clones, about nine tenths of which occur a single time. The ten largest clones add up to under 2.5% of the sample. Material: CD4+ or CD8+ T cells sorted from blood, obtained in a trial of the OX40 agonist ivuxolimab. These receptors all come from an adult with an advanced solid tumor such as melanoma, head and neck, liver or kidney cancer.

The chain combines TRBV28 with TRBJ2-7, with TRBD2 matching 7 bases. V dropped 4 bases and J dropped 4; count of bases not matched to a gene: 10. The CDR3 is 15 amino acids. Per germline, CDR1 MDHEN and CDR2 SYDVKM. The CDR3 loop reads CASSSHGGRAYEQYF. Here the CDR3 DNA reads TGTGCCAGCAGTTCCCACGGCGGGAGAGCTTACGAGCAGTACTTC.

This clone was observed a few times. V gene TRBV5-6 combines with J gene TRBJ2-7, with D hard to call. The V gene's germline CDR1 is SGHDT and CDR2 YYEEEE. V was clipped by 4 bases and J by 4 bases, with 15 bases between them. This CDR3 is built from 14 residues. CDR3 amino acids: CASSPPTRSYEQYF. The CDR3 DNA sequence: TGTGCCAGCAGCCCTCCGACCCGATCTTACGAGCAGTACTTC.

This chain joins TRBV7-9 and TRBJ2-1; D is unresolved. The germline V and J ends were trimmed by 6 bases and 0 bases, with 12 bases remaining between them. Per the germline V gene, CDR1 is SEHNR and CDR2 is FQNEAQ (reference sequence). This CDR3 spans 15 amino acids. Here the CDR3 reads CASSWRASSYNEQFF. CDR3 nucleotides: TGTGCCAGCAGTTGGAGAGCTTCCTCCTACAATGAGCAGTTCTTC.

The chain is built from TRBV28 and TRBJ2-5, with 7 bases lining up with TRBD2. This CDR3 region has 14 residues. Losses at the gene ends were 3 bases for V and 5 bases for J; bases not matched to a gene: 6. Germline CDR1 MDHEN, CDR2 SYDVKM. The CDR3 is CASSFSSGMETQYF. CDR3 in DNA: TGTGCCAGCAGTTTCTCGAGCGGGATGGAGACCCAGTACTTC.

The chain links TRBV5-4 to TRBJ2-3, with D possibly TRBD2 on 5 matching bases. CDR1 and CDR2 from the germline V gene are SGHNT and YYREEE (reference sequence). Trimming removed 2 bases from V and 4 bases from J, with 14 bases in between. The CDR3 has 15 amino acids. In DNA form, the CDR3 reads TGTGCCAGCAGCTTAATCGCAGCGGAGGCAGATACGCAGTATTTT. This gives the protein CASSLIAAEADTQYF.

The chain is built from TRBV27 and TRBJ2-1; tentatively, D is TRBD1 (6 bases). CDR3 length equals 15 residues. Germline V gene data show CDR1 as MNHEY and CDR2 as SMNVEV (reference sequence). Between the trimmed V and J ends, which lost 5 bases and 0 bases, there was a span of 11 bases. CDR3 sequence: CASSQGWDSYNEQFF. In DNA form, the CDR3 reads TGTGCCAGCAGTCAGGGGTGGGACTCCTACAATGAGCAGTTCTTC.

The chain uses TRBV28 and TRBJ2-7; D unclear. CDR3 length: 17 amino acids. Germline V gene lookup returns CDR1 MDHEN and CDR2 SYDVKM. Trimming took off 7 bases at V and 1 base at J, with 23 bases between the two ends. The CDR3 loop reads CASTLSVPGAGSYEQYF. The CDR3 DNA sequence: TGTGCCAGCACCCTGTCCGTCCCCGGAGCAGGATCCTACGAGCAGTACTTC.

The chain uses TRBV10-2 and TRBJ2-4, with D perhaps matching TRBD1 (6 bases). The CDR3 loop spans 17 amino acids. CDR1 and CDR2 (germline): WSHSY, SAAADI. With 3 bases removed from V and 2 bases from J, the gap between germline ends came to 17 bases. The CDR3 DNA follows: TGCGCCAGCAGTGATAAGGTCAGGGGACAAACCAAAAACATTCAGTACTTC. Amino acids: CASSDKVRGQTKNIQYF.

This clone was seen once. V usage is TRBV6-1 and J usage is TRBJ1-1; 8 bases are a match to TRBD1. The CDR3 loop spans 12 amino acids. Germline CDR1 and CDR2: MNHNS and SASEGT. V trimming: 6 bases; J trimming: 8 bases; junction bases outside the gene matches: 5. In DNA, the CDR3 is TGTGCCAGCAGGCAGGGGGCCTGGGAAGCTTTCTTT. Its translation is CASRQGAWEAFF.

The genes are TRBV12-1 and TRBJ1-6. TRBV12-1 is tagged as a pseudogene. This CDR3 is built from 16 residues. Written as DNA, the CDR3 is TGTGCCAGCAGCGGCGGGACTCCCGGGGGGAATTCACCCCTCCACTTT. Translating gives CASSGGTPGGNSPLHF.

This chain connects TRBV28 to TRBJ1-5; the match to TRBD1 covers 8 bases. The V and J ends lost 2 bases and 7 bases, in that order; junction bases with no gene match: 10. The CDR3 contains 16 residues. Germline V gene lookup returns CDR1 MDHEN and CDR2 SYDVKM. The CDR3 DNA reads TGTGCCAGCAGTTTAATTCGAGGACAGGGAAACCAGCCCCAGCATTTT. It codes for CASSLIRGQGNQPQHF.

This clone was observed a handful of times. The J gene is TRBJ1-1, the V gene TRBV5-6; a weak D match, TRBD1 (5 bases). The CDR3 has 14 residues. Germline V gene lookup returns CDR1 SGHDT and CDR2 YYEEEE. The germline V and J ends were trimmed by 3 bases and 3 bases, with 12 bases remaining between them. CDR3 residues: CASSWGGRYTEAFF. CDR3 in DNA: TGTGCCAGCAGCTGGGGGGGACGGTACACTGAAGCTTTCTTT.

The CDR3 sequence is CASSLLTSAYNEQFF. As DNA, the CDR3 is TGTGCCAGCAGCTTGTTGACTAGCGCGTACAATGAGCAGTTCTTC. The chain uses TRBV5-6 and TRBJ2-1, with TRBD2 matching 8 bases. Per the germline V gene, CDR1 is SGHDT and CDR2 is YYEEEE. The CDR3 contains 15 residues. Unmatched junction bases numbered 4, after V lost 1 base and J lost 4 bases.

The chain joins TRBV5-1 to TRBJ2-3; TRBD2 matches at 9 bases. V trimming: 0 bases; J trimming: 1 base; junction bases outside the gene matches: 6. CDR1 SGHRS and CDR2 YFSETQ come from the germline V gene. The CDR3 is 17 amino acids. The CDR3 nucleotides read TGCGCCAGCAGCTTGGGGGGAGCGGGAGGACGCACAGATACGCAGTATTTT. Protein: CASSLGGAGGRTDTQYF.